This TCR beta chain was recorded in a study of Tregs in tolerant kidney transplant recipients. Study-level findings and limits: Tregs expanded with activated donor B cells seemed most donor-specific. Nucleotide sequences could not be compared across some patients' samples due to primer changes.

Data came from immunoSEQ multiplex PCR; TCRdb stores just in-frame clones and leaves some out. The sample lists approximately 90,000 clones; 93% were seen once. The nonmyeloablative bone marrow transplants came from related graft donors, with transient mixed chimerism. Unstimulated Tregs (CD4+CD25+CD127-) and CD4+CD25- non-Tregs were sorted from PBMCs. With regard to this clone: What it recognizes is unknown.

The material sequenced was CD4+ T cells from blood (PBMCs), taken 12 months after the transplant. The sequence came from a human patient who received a combined kidney and bone marrow transplant. Some T cells may have come from the graft donor.

The CDR3 region has the DNA TGTGCCAGCAGCATGGGAGGGAACTACGAGCAGTACTTC. Translation: CASSMGGNYEQYF. The chain combines TRBV7-2 with TRBJ2-7; 7 bases are a match to TRBD2. This CDR3 spans 13 amino acids. V lost 5 bases and J lost 3; bases outside the gene matches: 4. Germline-derived CDR1 and CDR2 are SGHTA and FQGNSA.